This T cell receptor beta chain was recorded in a study of blood T cells in healthy people across ages (dated by TCRdb to 2015 to 2017). Notes on the research overall: In model experiments, roughly one uniquely barcoded TCR beta cDNA molecule per two T cells was captured by template switching. Using the same blood draw, the study looked at two additional independent replicas of 1 million unique cDNA reads for two donors, one aged 18 to 30 and the other aged 80 or older. To avoid experimental bias, donors of different ages were randomly spread across the sequencing lanes. Donors were grouped into four age groups: young (average roughly 16 years), middle-aged (less than 40), aged (about 60) and long-lived (over 80). To track age-related changes in TCR beta repertoire diversity, the study relied on deep sequencing normalized with unique cDNA molecular identifiers.

Receptor amplification or capture employed 5' RACE. The data were produced on an Illumina HiSeq 2500. A second PCR of roughly 7 to 11 cycles was performed with a sample-barcoded 5' primer and a J-beta primer mix. A unique molecular identifier was introduced onto each TCR beta cDNA molecule by a template-switch 5' adaptor carrying 12 random nucleotides. Each sample yielded at least 3 million CDR3-containing paired-end reads. First-strand cDNA was synthesized from all RNA with the Mint cDNA synthesis kit, primed by a TRBC-specific oligonucleotide. Following uracil-DNA glycosylase treatment, all cDNA underwent a first 18-cycle PCR with the universal primers M1SS and BC2_uni_R. The source study handled its data this way. Normalization of each sample was performed by random selection of 1 million high-quality reads, each carrying a distinct molecular identifier. Instead of being binned into consensus sequences, reads with shared molecular identifiers were discarded. MiTCR, with a Q25 quality threshold and the strictest error-elimination algorithm, was used for CDR3 identification, clonotype clustering and error correction. A nonparametric unseen species model with Euler transformation was used to estimate lower-bound total TCR beta diversity. TCRdb reprocessed the public reads (quality trimming at Q25 with fastp, clone calling with MiXCR) and kept in-frame beta chains. Rows are unified per CDR3 protein, each entry keeping the most common DNA and genes. Clone size and V and J calls follow TCRdb, not the original study. For this sample the table gives hundreds of thousands of distinct CDR3 sequences, of which roughly 64% were detected only once. The ten largest make up over 20% of the sample.

The donors were about 40 Caucasian individuals from Russia, aged roughly 6 to 100 years, who were systemically healthy. Around 10 milliliters of peripheral blood were collected from each donor into EDTA-treated Vacutainer tubes. PBMCs were isolated by Ficoll-Paque density-gradient centrifugation, with at least 6.5 million obtained per sample. Trizol reagent was used to extract total RNA from PBMCs, with at least 5.5 micrograms per sample. Naive CD45RAhigh/CD27high T cell percentages were measured by flow cytometry on a PBMC aliquot from every donor. Results and caveats for the whole study, not just this receptor: The long-lived group showed more naive CD4+ T cells, fewer expanded clones and increased TCR diversity than the aged group, suggesting age selection. Because the CMV infection status of the donors was unknown, age-related changes in expanded clonotypes may potentially have been confounded. Bulk unsorted PBMC profiling prevented conclusive comparison of naive and antigen-experienced compartments. Total diversity estimates from one million sequenced T cells were considered lower bounds and underestimates. Observed TCR beta diversity correlated strongly with the percentage of naive T cells measured by flow cytometry. Observed TCR beta diversity per million T cells fell roughly linearly with age, and a significant reduction was already apparent by age around 40.

For this clonotype: Its antigen is not yet known. Base qualities are not at hand, and no much larger clone is one base apart.

This TCR was sampled from a man aged 25-45 years in good health. Sequenced sample: blood.

The nucleotide sequence reads TGCGCCAGCAGCCAAGGACAGGGGGCGTTGATTGAGCAGTTCTTC. It is translated as CASSQGQGALIEQFF. The sequence links TRBV5-1 to TRBJ2-1; TRBD1 lines up with 11 middle nucleotides. Trimmed from V: 4 bases; trimmed from J: 9 bases; junction bases lacking a gene match: 9. From cysteine to phenylalanine, the CDR3 is 15 amino acids long. Here the CDR3 DNA is all that survives: 45 bases in frame from base 1. According to the germline V gene, CDR1 reads SGHRS and CDR2 reads YFSETQ.